The 27 T cell receptor beta chains reported below all come from one sample, sequenced in a study of Graves' ophthalmopathy and Graves' hyperthyroidism. The study amplified TCR beta CDR3 regions using RNA transcripts. Second-round multiplex PCR came after first-round RT-PCR with HTBI primers. TCRdb ran MiXCR on the multiplex PCR reads and lists one entry per CDR3 protein. The sample includes over a million distinct CDR3 sequences, roughly 35% seen only once; the top ten take around 10%. Sequenced: peripheral blood or thyroid tissue (not recorded which). The receptors here all came from an adult man with Graves' hyperthyroidism.

The chain couples TRBV5-5 to TRBJ1-2; no firm D call. The CDR3 spans 14 residues. Germline loops: CDR1 SGHKS, CDR2 YYEKEE (reference sequence). V lost 0 bases and J lost 8, with 14 bases in between. CDR3 in amino acids: CASSLGQQLWGYTF. The CDR3 DNA reads as TGTGCCAGCAGCTTGGGACAACAACTATGGGGCTACACCTTC.

This clonotype has just a few counts. The chain links TRBV5-1 to TRBJ2-7, with 7 bases that match TRBD2. CDR3 length: 16 residues. The J segment lost 4 bases and the V segment lost 0 bases, leaving 10 bases of the junction unmatched. Looked up from germline, CDR1 is SGHRS and CDR2 is YFSETQ. CDR3 sequence reads: CASSLASSGLIYEQYF. DNA for the CDR3: TGCGCCAGCAGCTTGGCGTCTAGCGGCCTTATTTACGAGCAGTACTTC.

The sample holds many counts of this clonotype. V usage is TRBV4-3 and J usage is TRBJ1-5; TRBD1 might be the D (5 bases). The germline gives CDR1 LGHNA, CDR2 YSLEER. Trimming removed 2 bases from V and 1 base from J, with 9 bases in between. The CDR3 totals 15 residues. The CDR3 here is CASSQYRMSNQPQHF. The CDR3, as DNA: TGCGCCAGCAGCCAATACAGGATGAGCAATCAGCCCCAGCATTTT.

V gene TRBV14 combines with J gene TRBJ2-7; D uncertain. CDR1 is SGHDN, CDR2 FVKESK, per germline. There are 13 residues in the CDR3. V was pared by 11 bases and J by 7 bases, with 21 bases between. DNA of the CDR3: TGTGCCGGCTCACCGGGCCTAAAGGAGGAGCAGTACTTC. Amino acids: CAGSPGLKEEQYF.

This clonotype showed up just a few times. At one of its ends the junction is not consistent with the germline gene, which may arise from a read error. V is TRBV10-3 and J is TRBJ1-6; unclear D gene. Germline CDR1 and CDR2: ENHRY and SYGVKD. CDR3 length: 15 residues. The CDR3 is CASSEAGQSNSPLHF. CDR3 DNA sequence: TGTGCCAGCAGTGAAGCGGGCCAGTCCAATTCACCCCTCCACTTT.

This clonotype occurred a few times. A much bigger clone sits one base away, suggesting this may be a read error. The rearrangement uses TRBV6-5 and TRBJ1-6, with D possibly TRBD1 on 5 matching bases. Germline lookup yields CDR1 MNHEY and CDR2 SVGAGI. V dropped 10 bases and J dropped 7 bases, with 11 bases sitting between them. The CDR3 is 12 residues long. This chain's CDR3 is CATAGGNSPLHF. The CDR3 DNA sequence: TGTGCCACGGCGGGGGGAAATTCACCCCTCCACTTT.

There are a few counts of this clonotype. The genes are TRBV5-4 and TRBJ1-1; D is undetermined. The CDR3 has 14 amino acids. The germline V gene has CDR1 SGHNT and CDR2 YYREEE (reference sequence). V lost 5 bases and J 2 bases, leaving 13 bases between the germline ends. CDR3 in amino acids: CASSFTWGNTEAFF. The DNA for the CDR3 is TGTGCCAGCAGTTTCACATGGGGAAACACTGAAGCTTTCTTT.

Concerning this clonotype: Possible read error: a much larger clone is one base away. V is TRBV2 and J is TRBJ1-1; D perhaps matches TRBD1 (6 bases). This CDR3 is 15 amino acids long. V shed 3 bases and J shed 2 bases, with 13 bases lying between them. The germline V gene has CDR1 SNHLY and CDR2 FYNNEI. The CDR3 nucleotides are TGTGCCAGCAGTGACGGGACACGAAAAAACACTGAAGCTTTCTTT. Its translation is CASSDGTRKNTEAFF.

This chain connects TRBV10-3 to TRBJ1-1, with TRBD1 matching over 7 bases. Germline CDR1 is ENHRY and CDR2 is SYGVKD. Trimming cost V 3 bases and J 2 bases; bases outside gene matches: 6. CDR3 length: 15 residues. Here the CDR3 reads CAISEYGQVNTEAFF. In nucleotides, the CDR3 is TGTGCCATCAGTGAATACGGACAGGTTAACACTGAAGCTTTCTTT.

This clonotype was recorded many times. DNA for the CDR3: TGTGCCAGCACGAGCTTCGCCGGGGGCACTGAAGCTTTCTTT. It yields the protein CASTSFAGGTEAFF. The chain carries TRBV6-6 and TRBJ1-1; the D gene is possibly TRBD1 (5 bases). This CDR3 has 14 residues. Germline V lookup: CDR1 MNHNY, CDR2 SVGAGI (reference sequence). V dropped 7 bases and J dropped 4 bases, with 16 bases sitting between them.

Comment on this clonotype: Relative to the germline gene, one junction end is altered; a read error may explain this. The rearrangement joins TRBV5-4 to TRBJ1-2, with D possibly TRBD1 on 6 matching bases. Germline V gives CDR1 SGHNT, CDR2 YYREEE (reference sequence). CDR3 size: 15 residues. CDR3 in DNA: TGTGCCAGCAGCTTAACAACAGGGAGAAACTATGGCCACACCTTC. Its protein product is CASSLTTGRNYGHTF.

This clonotype was recorded many times. The chain links TRBV10-3 to TRBJ2-5; 12 nucleotides align to TRBD1. V trimming: 4 bases; J trimming: 5 bases; junction bases outside the gene matches: 5. The CDR3 has 15 residues. Germline loops: CDR1 ENHRY, CDR2 SYGVKD. The CDR3 bases are TGTGCCATCAGTGGGGGGACAGGGGGCGCGGAGACCCAGTACTTC. This encodes CAISGGTGGAETQYF.

This clonotype has ten or more counts. The V and J genes are TRBV7-9 and TRBJ1-2; D is undetermined. This CDR3 spans 14 amino acids. The germline gives CDR1 SEHNR, CDR2 FQNEAQ (reference sequence). Trimming cost V 2 bases and J 4 bases, with 11 bases left between them. Here the CDR3 reads CASSLSGQSYGYTF. The CDR3 nucleotides are TGTGCCAGCAGCTTATCCGGGCAGAGCTATGGCTACACCTTC. Variable domain in full (rest from reference TRBV7-9 and TRBJ1-2): DTGVSQNPRHKITKRGQNVTFRCDPISEHNRLYWYRQTLGQGPEFLTYFQNEAQLEKSRLLSDRFSAERPKGSFSTLEIQRTEQGDSAMYLCASSLSGQSYGYTFGSGTRLTVV.

This clonotype was counted a few times. The chain has TRBV12-3 or TRBV12-4 and TRBJ2-2, with 9 bases that match TRBD2. The J segment lost 6 bases and the V segment lost 4 bases, leaving 9 bases of the junction unmatched. CDR3 length equals 16 residues. CDR3 sequence (DNA): TGTGCCAGCAGTTATAGCGGGGGCAACGGGGCCGGGGAGCTGTTTTTT. Protein: CASSYSGGNGAGELFF.

The rearrangement links TRBV20-1 to TRBJ1-1; D might be TRBD1 (5 bases). CDR1 and CDR2 from the germline V gene are DFQATT and SNEGSKA (reference sequence). V lost 6 bases, J lost 8 bases, and 19 bases lay in between. This CDR3 contains 13 residues. In nucleotides, the CDR3 is TGCAGTGCGGAAGACCGCAGACAGACCGAAGCTTTCTTT. This codes for CSAEDRRQTEAFF.

J is TRBJ1-6 and V is TRBV10-3, with D unclear. V was clipped by 10 bases and J by 0 bases, with 16 bases between them. CDR1 and CDR2 (germline): ENHRY, SYGVKD. The CDR3 covers 16 residues. This CDR3 is CASSADGDSYNSPLHF. CDR3 bases: TGTGCCAGCAGCGCGGACGGGGACTCCTATAATTCACCCCTCCACTTT.

This clonotype was detected many times. The V and J genes are TRBV7-8 and TRBJ2-2, with 10 bases fitting TRBD1. V lost 6 bases to trimming and J lost 7 bases; unmatched junction nucleotides: 2. From germline, CDR1 is SGHVS and CDR2 FQNEAQ. CDR3 length: 13 residues. CDR3 in amino acids: CASSWDRGGELFF. The CDR3 DNA follows: TGTGCCAGCAGTTGGGACAGGGGCGGGGAGCTGTTTTTT.

The chain employs TRBV14 and TRBJ2-7, with D maybe TRBD1 (6 bases). This CDR3 has 16 amino acids. V was shortened by 10 bases and J by 4 bases, with 26 bases between the two germline ends. In germline, CDR1 is SGHDN, CDR2 FVKESK. CDR3 amino acids: CANNHGARGCSYEQYF. The CDR3 bases are TGTGCCAACAACCACGGAGCGAGGGGGTGCTCGTACGAGCAGTACTTC.

V and J are TRBV5-1 and TRBJ1-3; 10 nucleotides agree with TRBD1. V shed 4 bases, J shed 0 bases, and the junction held 7 bases outside the gene matches. This CDR3 spans 17 amino acids. The germline V gene encodes CDR1 SGHRS and CDR2 YFSETQ. CDR3 sequence (DNA): TGCGCCAGCAGCACCGGGACAGGGGACGCCTCTGGAAACACCATATATTTT. It translates to CASSTGTGDASGNTIYF.

With regard to this clonotype: Likely a read error: the CDR3 ends without its conserved phenylalanine or tryptophan. This sequence joins TRBV5-1 and TRBJ2-5, with TRBD1 matching 7 bases. This CDR3 contains 15 residues. Germline lookup yields CDR1 SGHRS and CDR2 YFSETQ. The CDR3 coding sequence is TGTGCCAGCAGCGCCGAACAGGGGCGCCAAGAGACCCAGTACCTC. Its protein product is CASSAEQGRQETQYL.

This clonotype was seen at least ten times. The chain couples TRBV7-3 to TRBJ2-5, with 7 bases matching TRBD1. Germline loops: CDR1 SGHTA, CDR2 FQGTGA. Trimming cost V 5 bases and J 4 bases; bases outside gene matches: 7. The CDR3 is 14 amino acids. The CDR3 sequence: CASSLTGEGETQYF. In nucleotides, the CDR3 is TGTGCCAGCAGCCTCACAGGGGAAGGAGAGACCCAGTACTTC. The full variable domain, in which reference TRBV7-3 and TRBJ2-5 provide the parts outside the CDR3, is GAGVSQTPSNKVTEKGKYVELRCDPISGHTALYWYRQSLGQGPEFLIYFQGTGAADDSGLPNDRFFAVRPEGSVSTLKIQRTERGDSAVYLCASSLTGEGETQYFGPGTRLLVL.

As DNA, the CDR3 is TGTGCCAGCATGAAAGGCCTCAACACTGAAGCTTTCTTT. Protein product: CASMKGLNTEAFF. J is TRBJ1-1 and V is TRBV3-1; the D is unclear. V was shortened by 7 bases and J by 2 bases, with 11 bases between the two germline ends. The CDR3 spans 13 residues. Germline V gene lookup returns CDR1 LGHDT and CDR2 YNNKEL (reference sequence). The entire variable domain, with the rest obtained from reference TRBV3-1 and TRBJ1-1, is as follows: DTAVSQTPKYLVTQMGNDKSIKCEQNLGHDTMYWYKQDSKKFLKIMFSYNNKELIINETVPNRFSPKSPDKAHLNLHINSLELGDSAVYFCASMKGLNTEAFFGQGTRLTVV.

This clonotype was counted at least ten times. V usage is TRBV7-2 and J usage is TRBJ1-5; no definite D call. Trimming stripped 1 base from V and 2 bases from J, with 9 bases between. Germline-derived CDR1 and CDR2 are SGHTA and FQGNSA. The CDR3 extends over 15 amino acids. CDR3 protein: CASSLVIGGNQPQHF. CDR3 DNA: TGTGCCAGCAGCTTAGTCATCGGAGGCAATCAGCCCCAGCATTTT.

The sample holds many counts of this clonotype. One junction end disagrees with the germline gene, perhaps due to a read error. The V call is TRBV14, the J call TRBJ2-7; a possible D gene is TRBD2 (5 bases). From germline, CDR1 is SGHDN and CDR2 FVKESK. This CDR3 has 13 residues. The CDR3 nucleotides read TGTGCCAGCAGCCAAGTCGAGGGTATGAAGGAGGACTTC. It translates to CASSQVEGMKEDF.

As concerns this clonotype: This CDR3 fails to terminate in the conserved phenylalanine or tryptophan, so it likely reflects a read error. The rearrangement uses TRBV9 and TRBJ1-5, with a possible D match to TRBD1 (6 bases). The CDR3 is 14 residues long. CDR1 is SGDLS and CDR2 is YYNGEE in the germline V gene. The V and J ends lost 5 bases and 7 bases respectively, with 16 bases between them. The CDR3 loop is CASSLQGVEQPQHL. The CDR3 bases are TGTGCCAGCAGTTTACAGGGAGTGGAGCAGCCCCAGCATCTT.

This clonotype was detected ten times or more. The chain carries TRBV29-1 and TRBJ1-1; maybe TRBD1 (5 bases). The CDR3 runs 13 residues. From germline, CDR1 is SQVTM and CDR2 ANQGSEA. V shed 1 base and J shed 5 bases, with 11 bases lying between them. The CDR3 loop is CSVEGGIGTEAFF. The CDR3, as DNA: TGCAGCGTTGAAGGGGGGATTGGGACTGAAGCTTTCTTT.

This clonotype was picked up many times. This rearrangement joins TRBV15 to TRBJ2-2; D remains ambiguous. The CDR3 contains 13 residues. Germline CDR1 reads LNHNV; CDR2 reads YYDKDF (reference sequence). V lost 9 bases, J lost 2 bases, and 10 bases lay in between. The CDR3 DNA sequence: TGTGCCACGTACAGACCAAACACCGGGGAGCTGTTTTTT. Its protein product is CATYRPNTGELFF. Full variable domain (remainder filled in from reference TRBV15 and TRBJ2-2): DAMVIQNPRYQVTQFGKPVTLSCSQTLNHNVMYWYQQKSSQAPKLLFHYYDKDFNNEADTPDNFQSRRPNTSFCFLDIRSPGLGDTAMYLCATYRPNTGELFFGEGSRLTVL.